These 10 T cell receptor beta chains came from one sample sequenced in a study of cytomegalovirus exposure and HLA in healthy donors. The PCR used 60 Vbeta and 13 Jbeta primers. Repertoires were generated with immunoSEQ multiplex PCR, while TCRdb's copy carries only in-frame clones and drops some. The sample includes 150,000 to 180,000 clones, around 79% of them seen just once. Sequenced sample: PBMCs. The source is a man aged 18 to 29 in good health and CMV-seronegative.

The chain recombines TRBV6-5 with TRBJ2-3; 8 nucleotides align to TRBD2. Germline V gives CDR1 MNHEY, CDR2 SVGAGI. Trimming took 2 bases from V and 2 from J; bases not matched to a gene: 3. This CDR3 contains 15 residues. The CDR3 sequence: CASSYVGRATDTQYF. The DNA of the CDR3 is TGTGCCAGCAGTTACGTCGGGAGGGCCACAGATACGCAGTATTTT.

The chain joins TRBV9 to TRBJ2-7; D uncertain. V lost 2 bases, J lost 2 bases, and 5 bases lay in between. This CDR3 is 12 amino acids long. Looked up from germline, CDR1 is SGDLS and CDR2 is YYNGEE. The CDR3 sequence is CASSVEPYEQYF. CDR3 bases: TGTGCCAGCAGCGTCGAGCCCTACGAGCAGTACTTC.

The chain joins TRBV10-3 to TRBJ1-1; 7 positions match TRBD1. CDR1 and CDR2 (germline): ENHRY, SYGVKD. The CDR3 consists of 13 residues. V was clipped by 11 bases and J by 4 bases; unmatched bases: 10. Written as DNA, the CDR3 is TGTGCCGCCAAGCCAGGGGGGACCACTGAAGCTTTCTTT. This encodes CAAKPGGTTEAFF.

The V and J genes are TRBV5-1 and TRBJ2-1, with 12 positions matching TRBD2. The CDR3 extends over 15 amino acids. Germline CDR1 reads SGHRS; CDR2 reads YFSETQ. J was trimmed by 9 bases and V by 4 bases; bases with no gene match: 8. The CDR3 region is CASSSTSGRSGEQFF. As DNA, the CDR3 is TGCGCCAGCAGCAGTACTAGCGGGAGGAGCGGTGAGCAGTTCTTC.

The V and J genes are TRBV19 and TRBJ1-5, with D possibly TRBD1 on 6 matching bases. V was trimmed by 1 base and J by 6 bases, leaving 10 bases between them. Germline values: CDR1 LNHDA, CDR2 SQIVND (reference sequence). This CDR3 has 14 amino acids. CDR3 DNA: TGTGCCAGTAGTATAGGGCGGGGGGCTCAGCCCCAGCATTTT. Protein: CASSIGRGAQPQHF.

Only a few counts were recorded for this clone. This chain's CDR3 is CASSITGGTEAFF. CDR3 DNA sequence: TGTGCCAGCAGCATAACAGGGGGCACTGAAGCTTTCTTT. V usage is TRBV28 and J usage is TRBJ1-1, with 8 bases identical to TRBD1. The germline CDR1 and CDR2 sequences are MDHEN and SYDVKM. The CDR3 runs 13 residues. V dropped 6 bases and J dropped 4; count of bases not matched to a gene: 4.

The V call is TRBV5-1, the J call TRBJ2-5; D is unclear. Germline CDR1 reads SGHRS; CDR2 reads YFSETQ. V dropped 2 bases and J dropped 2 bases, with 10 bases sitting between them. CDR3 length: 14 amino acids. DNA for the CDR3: TGCGCCAGCAGCTTCCGACTCATACAAGAGACCCAGTACTTC. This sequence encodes CASSFRLIQETQYF.

The CDR3 DNA reads TGTGCCAGCAGGGCCGGGACTAGCGGGAGGTTTTACGAGCAGTACTTC. It translates to CASRAGTSGRFYEQYF. The chain is built from TRBV28 and TRBJ2-7; the match to TRBD2 covers 15 bases. The trim removed 6 bases at V and 4 bases at J, leaving 7 bases unmatched. The CDR3 extends over 16 amino acids. The V gene's germline CDR1 is MDHEN and CDR2 SYDVKM.

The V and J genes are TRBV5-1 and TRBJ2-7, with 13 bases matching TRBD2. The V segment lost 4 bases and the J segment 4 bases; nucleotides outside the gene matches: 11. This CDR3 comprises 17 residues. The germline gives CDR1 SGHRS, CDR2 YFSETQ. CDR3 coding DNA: TGCGCCAGCAGCCCAGGACTAGCGGGAGATTTTAAGTACGAGCAGTACTTC. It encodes CASSPGLAGDFKYEQYF.

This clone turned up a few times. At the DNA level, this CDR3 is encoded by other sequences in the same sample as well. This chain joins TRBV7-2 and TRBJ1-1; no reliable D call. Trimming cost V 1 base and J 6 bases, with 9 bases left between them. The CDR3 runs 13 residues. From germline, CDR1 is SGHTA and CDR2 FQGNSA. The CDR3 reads CASSLGGSPEAFF. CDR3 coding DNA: TGTGCCAGCAGCTTAGGAGGGAGTCCTGAAGCTTTCTTT.